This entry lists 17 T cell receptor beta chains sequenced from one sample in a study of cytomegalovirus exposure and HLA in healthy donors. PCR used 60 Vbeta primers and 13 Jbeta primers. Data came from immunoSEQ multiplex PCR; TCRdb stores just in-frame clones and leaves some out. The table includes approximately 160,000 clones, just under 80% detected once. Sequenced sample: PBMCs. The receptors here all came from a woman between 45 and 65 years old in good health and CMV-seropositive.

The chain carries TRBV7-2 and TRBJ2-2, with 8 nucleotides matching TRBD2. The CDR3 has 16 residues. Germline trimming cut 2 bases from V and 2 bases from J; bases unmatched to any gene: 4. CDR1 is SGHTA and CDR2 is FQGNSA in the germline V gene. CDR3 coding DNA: TGTGCCAGCAGCTTAAGTGCGGGGGGCAACACCGGGGAGCTGTTTTTT. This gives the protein CASSLSAGGNTGELFF.

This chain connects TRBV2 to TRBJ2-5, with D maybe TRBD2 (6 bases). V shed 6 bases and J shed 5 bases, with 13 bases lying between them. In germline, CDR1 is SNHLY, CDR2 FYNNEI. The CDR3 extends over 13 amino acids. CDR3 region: CASRAAGWETQYF. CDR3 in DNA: TGTGCCAGCAGGGCGGCGGGGTGGGAGACCCAGTACTTC.

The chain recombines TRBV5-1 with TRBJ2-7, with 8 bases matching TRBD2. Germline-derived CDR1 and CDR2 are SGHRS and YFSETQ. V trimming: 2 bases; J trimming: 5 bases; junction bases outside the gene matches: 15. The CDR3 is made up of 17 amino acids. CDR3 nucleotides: TGCGCCAGCAGCTTAAGCGGGAGACTCTCCCTCGGCGACGAGCAGTACTTC. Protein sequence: CASSLSGRLSLGDEQYF.

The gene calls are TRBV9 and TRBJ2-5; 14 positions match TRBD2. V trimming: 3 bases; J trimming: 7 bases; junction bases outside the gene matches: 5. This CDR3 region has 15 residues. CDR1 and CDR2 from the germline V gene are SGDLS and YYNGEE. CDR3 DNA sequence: TGTGCCAGCAGCGAGGGACTAGCGGGGGCGGTGACCCAGTACTTC. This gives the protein CASSEGLAGAVTQYF.

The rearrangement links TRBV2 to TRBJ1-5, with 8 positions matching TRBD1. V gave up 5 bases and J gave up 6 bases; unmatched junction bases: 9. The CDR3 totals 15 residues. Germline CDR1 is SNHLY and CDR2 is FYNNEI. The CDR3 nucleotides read TGTGCCAGCAGTCCCAGGACAGGGATCAGTCAGCCCCAGCATTTT. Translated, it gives CASSPRTGISQPQHF.

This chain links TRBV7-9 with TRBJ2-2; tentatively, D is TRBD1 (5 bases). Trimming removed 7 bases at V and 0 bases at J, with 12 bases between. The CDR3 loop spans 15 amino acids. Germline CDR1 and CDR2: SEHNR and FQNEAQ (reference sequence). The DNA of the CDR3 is TGTGCCAGCACCCCCCCAGGGACGAACACCGGGGAGCTGTTTTTT. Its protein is CASTPPGTNTGELFF. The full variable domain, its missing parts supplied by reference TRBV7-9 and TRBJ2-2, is DTGVSQNPRHKITKRGQNVTFRCDPISEHNRLYWYRQTLGQGPEFLTYFQNEAQLEKSRLLSDRFSAERPKGSFSTLEIQRTEQGDSAMYLCASTPPGTNTGELFFGEGSRLTVL.

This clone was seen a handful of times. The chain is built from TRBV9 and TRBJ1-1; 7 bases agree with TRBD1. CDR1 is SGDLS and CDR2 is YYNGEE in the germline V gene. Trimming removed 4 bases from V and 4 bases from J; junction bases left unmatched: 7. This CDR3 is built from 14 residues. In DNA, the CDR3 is TGTGCCAGCAGCCTTACACAGGGGACCACTGAAGCTTTCTTT. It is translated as CASSLTQGTTEAFF. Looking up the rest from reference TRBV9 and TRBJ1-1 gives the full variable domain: DSGVTQTPKHLITATGQRVTLRCSPRSGDLSVYWYQQSLDQGLQFLIQYYNGEERAKGNILERFSAQQFPDLHSELNLSSLELGDSALYFCASSLTQGTTEAFFGQGTRLTVV.

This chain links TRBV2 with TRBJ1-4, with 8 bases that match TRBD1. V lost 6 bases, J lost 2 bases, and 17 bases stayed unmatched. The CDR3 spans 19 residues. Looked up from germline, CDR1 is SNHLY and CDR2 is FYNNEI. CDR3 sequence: CASSESRDRPRGTNEKLFF. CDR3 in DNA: TGTGCCAGCAGCGAGTCCCGGGACAGGCCCCGCGGGACTAATGAAAAACTGTTTTTT.

CDR3 protein: CASTPVGTLTDTQYF. The CDR3 region has the DNA TGTGCCAGTACTCCGGTCGGGACTCTCACAGATACGCAGTATTTT. The V and J genes are TRBV19 and TRBJ2-3; maybe TRBD2 (6 bases). Germline V gives CDR1 LNHDA, CDR2 SQIVND (reference sequence). Trimming cost V 7 bases and J 2 bases, with 16 bases left between them. The CDR3 sequence is 15 residues long. Complete variable domain (other parts from reference TRBV19 and TRBJ2-3): DGGITQSPKYLFRKEGQNVTLSCEQNLNHDAMYWYRQDPGQGLRLIYYSQIVNDFQKGDIAEGYSVSREKKESFPLTVTSAQKNPTAFYLCASTPVGTLTDTQYFGPGTRLTVL.

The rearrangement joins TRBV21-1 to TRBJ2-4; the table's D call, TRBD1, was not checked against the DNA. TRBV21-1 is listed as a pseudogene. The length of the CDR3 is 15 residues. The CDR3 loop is CASSTQGRSKNSQYF. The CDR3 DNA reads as TGTGCCAGCAGCACGCAGGGTCGAAGCAAAAACAGTCAGTACTTC.

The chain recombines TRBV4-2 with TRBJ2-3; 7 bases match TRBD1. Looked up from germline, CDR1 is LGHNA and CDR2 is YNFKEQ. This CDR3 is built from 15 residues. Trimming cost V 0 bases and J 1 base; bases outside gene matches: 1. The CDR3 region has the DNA TGTGCCAGCAGCCAAGATACAGGGGGCACAGATACGCAGTATTTT. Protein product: CASSQDTGGTDTQYF.

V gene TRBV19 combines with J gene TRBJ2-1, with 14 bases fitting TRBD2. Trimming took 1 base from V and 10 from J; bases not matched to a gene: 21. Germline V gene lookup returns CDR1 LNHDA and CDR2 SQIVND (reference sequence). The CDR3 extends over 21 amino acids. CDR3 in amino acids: CASSIGRAGDLTSGRAGEQFF. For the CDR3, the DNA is TGTGCCAGTAGTATAGGGCGGGCAGGGGACCTGACTAGCGGGAGGGCGGGAGAGCAGTTCTTC.

In DNA, the CDR3 is TGTGCCAGCAGGGGGACAGGGGACCCCGTGGAACAAGCTTTCTTT. This translates into CASRGTGDPVEQAFF. This chain connects TRBV6-1 to TRBJ1-1; 10 nucleotides align to TRBD1. CDR1 and CDR2 (germline): MNHNS, SASEGT. The CDR3 loop spans 15 amino acids. Unmatched junction bases numbered 13, after V lost 6 bases and J lost 9 bases.

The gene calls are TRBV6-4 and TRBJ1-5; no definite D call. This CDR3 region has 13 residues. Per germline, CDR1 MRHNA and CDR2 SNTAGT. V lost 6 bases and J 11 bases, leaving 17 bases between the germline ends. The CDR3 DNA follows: TGTGCCAGCAGCGTCGCGCCGGGGATGGCCCAGCATTTT. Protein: CASSVAPGMAQHF.

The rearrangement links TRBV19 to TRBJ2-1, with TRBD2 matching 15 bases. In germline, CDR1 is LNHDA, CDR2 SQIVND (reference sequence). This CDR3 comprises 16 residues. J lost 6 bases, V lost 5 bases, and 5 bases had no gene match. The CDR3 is CASSAPGLAGGNEQFF. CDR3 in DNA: TGTGCCAGTAGTGCCCCGGGACTAGCGGGGGGCAATGAGCAGTTCTTC. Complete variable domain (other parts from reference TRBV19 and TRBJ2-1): DGGITQSPKYLFRKEGQNVTLSCEQNLNHDAMYWYRQDPGQGLRLIYYSQIVNDFQKGDIAEGYSVSREKKESFPLTVTSAQKNPTAFYLCASSAPGLAGGNEQFFGPGTRLTVL.

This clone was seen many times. DNA of the CDR3: TGTGCCAGCAGTTTTTCAGGGCACGGAAACACCATATATTTT. Translated: CASSFSGHGNTIYF. The genes are TRBV28 and TRBJ1-3, with D perhaps TRBD1 (5 bases). The V end was cut by 3 bases, the J end by 4 bases, with 10 bases between. The V gene's germline CDR1 is MDHEN and CDR2 SYDVKM. The CDR3 loop spans 14 amino acids.

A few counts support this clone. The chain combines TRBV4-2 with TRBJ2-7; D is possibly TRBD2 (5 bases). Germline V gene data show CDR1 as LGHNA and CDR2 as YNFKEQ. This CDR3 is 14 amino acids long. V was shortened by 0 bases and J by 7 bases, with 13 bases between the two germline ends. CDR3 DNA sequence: TGTGCCAGCAGCCAAGATCACTCCCCGGGGGAGCAGTACTTC. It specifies CASSQDHSPGEQYF.